These 26 T cell receptor beta chains were sequenced from one sample in a study of T cell responses to AZD1222 COVID-19 vaccine. This table comes from immunoSEQ multiplex PCR, and its TCRdb copy is limited to in-frame clones, with some not included. Of about 130,000 clones detected, around 84% appear once; the ten largest clones hold over 3.5%. Sequences were derived from peripheral blood, sampled on day 0 of AZD1222 vaccination. Every receptor here comes from an adult in good health.

The chain has TRBV30 and TRBJ1-1; D unresolved. Germline V lookup: CDR1 GTSNPN, CDR2 SVGIG (reference sequence). Trimming left V 2 bases short and J 6 bases short, with 10 bases between. This CDR3 contains 12 residues. The CDR3 spells CAWSIVGAEAFF. The CDR3 coding sequence is TGTGCCTGGAGTATCGTGGGCGCTGAAGCTTTCTTT.

The chain recombines TRBV11-2 with TRBJ2-7; TRBD2 is a possible D gene (6 bases). This CDR3 spans 17 amino acids. Per germline, CDR1 SGHAT and CDR2 FQNNGV. With 2 bases removed from V and 2 bases from J, the gap between germline ends came to 19 bases. CDR3 coding DNA: TGTGCCAGCAGCTTATTGCACTCCTGGGACTTTACCTACGAGCAGTACTTC. This encodes CASSLLHSWDFTYEQYF.

The rearrangement uses TRBV28 and TRBJ1-2, with TRBD1 matching over 7 bases. Per germline, CDR1 MDHEN and CDR2 SYDVKM. The V segment lost 0 bases and the J segment 7 bases; nucleotides outside the gene matches: 5. The CDR3 is made up of 14 amino acids. The CDR3 DNA reads TGTGCCAGCAGTTTATGGGCAGGGGGTAGTGGCTACACCTTC. Encoded protein: CASSLWAGGSGYTF.

This chain uses TRBV19 with TRBJ2-1, with D possibly matching TRBD2 (6 bases). The CDR3 is 13 residues long. Between the trimmed V and J ends, which lost 6 bases and 5 bases, there was a span of 11 bases. CDR1 is LNHDA and CDR2 is SQIVND in the germline V gene (reference sequence). The CDR3: CASSIGTHNEQFF. The CDR3 DNA follows: TGTGCCAGTAGCATCGGGACTCACAATGAGCAGTTCTTC.

The V gene is TRBV5-1, the J gene TRBJ1-2; D may be TRBD1 (6 bases). The CDR3 spans 14 residues. The germline V and J ends were trimmed by 4 bases and 3 bases, with 13 bases remaining between them. CDR1 is SGHRS and CDR2 is YFSETQ in the germline V gene. CDR3 amino acids: CASSPTDRHYGYTF. The CDR3 region has the DNA TGCGCCAGCAGCCCGACCGACAGGCACTATGGCTACACCTTC.

The chain employs TRBV6-1 and TRBJ1-2, with TRBD1 matching 9 bases. Germline loops: CDR1 MNHNS, CDR2 SASEGT. The CDR3 extends over 17 amino acids. V shed 3 bases and J 0 bases; nucleotides not matched to a gene: 8. The CDR3 nucleotides are TGTGCCAGCAGTGAGGGGACAGGGAGTGGGGCTAACTATGGCTACACCTTC. Its translation is CASSEGTGSGANYGYTF.

This clone turned up a few times. Different DNA sequences within this sample yield the same CDR3. The gene calls are TRBV27 and TRBJ1-2; 7 bases are shared with TRBD1. Trimming removed 0 bases from V and 4 bases from J; junction bases left unmatched: 5. This CDR3 is 15 amino acids long. Germline CDR1 is MNHEY and CDR2 is SMNVEV (reference sequence). The CDR3, as DNA: TGTGCCAGCAGTTTATCAGGGCAGGGGGGCTATGGCTACACCTTC. This encodes CASSLSGQGGYGYTF.

The V and J genes are TRBV3-1 (or the pseudogene TRBV3-2) and TRBJ1-5, with D perhaps TRBD1 (5 bases). In germline, CDR1 is LGHDT, CDR2 YNNKEL (reference sequence). The V gene lost 3 bases and the J gene lost 7 bases, with 13 bases spanning the gap. The CDR3 is 14 residues long. The CDR3 loop reads CASSQGEGVQPQHF. CDR3 nucleotide sequence: TGTGCCAGCAGCCAGGGGGAGGGTGTGCAGCCCCAGCATTTT.

This clone was seen just once. The rearrangement links TRBV28 to TRBJ1-1; 9 bases align to TRBD1. V dropped 2 bases and J dropped 8; count of bases not matched to a gene: 9. The CDR3 length is 15 residues. The V gene's germline CDR1 is MDHEN and CDR2 SYDVKM. The DNA for the CDR3 is TGTGCCAGCAGTTTAAGGAGATCTGGGACAGGGGAAGCTTTCTTT. Its translation is CASSLRRSGTGEAFF.

This clone was found once. The rearrangement links TRBV4-2 to TRBJ2-1, with 13 nucleotides matching TRBD2. The germline V gene has CDR1 LGHNA and CDR2 YNFKEQ. With V trimmed by 5 bases and J by 7 bases, 11 bases remained unmatched. This CDR3 is built from 17 residues. In nucleotides, the CDR3 is TGTGCCAGCAGCTCCCGGTCGGGGACTAGCGGGGCTAATGAGCAGTTCTTC. The encoded protein is CASSSRSGTSGANEQFF.

The rearrangement joins TRBV7-8 to TRBJ2-7; D could derive from TRBD1 or TRBD2 (5 bases each). This CDR3 region has 15 residues. Between the trimmed V and J ends, which lost 5 bases and 2 bases, there was a span of 16 bases. Germline CDR1 and CDR2: SGHVS and FQNEAQ. As DNA, the CDR3 is TGTGCCAGCAGCCCACGGGGCAGGGAGACCTACGAGCAGTACTTC. Its protein product is CASSPRGRETYEQYF.

V usage is TRBV4-2 and J usage is TRBJ1-5; D is unclear. CDR3 length: 15 amino acids. Germline V CDR1 and CDR2: LGHNA, YNFKEQ. Trimming removed 0 bases from V and 7 bases from J, with 13 bases in between. This chain's CDR3 is CASSQDLGGKQPQHF. CDR3 nucleotide sequence: TGTGCCAGCAGCCAAGATCTAGGAGGGAAGCAGCCCCAGCATTTT.

The J gene is TRBJ1-2, the V gene TRBV3-1 (or the pseudogene TRBV3-2); 7 bases match TRBD1. The length of the CDR3 is 17 residues. The J segment lost 8 bases and the V segment lost 4 bases, leaving 19 bases of the junction unmatched. Germline CDR1 is LGHDT and CDR2 is YNNKEL (reference sequence). In DNA, the CDR3 is TGTGCCAGCAGCCTAGACACCGAACACAGGGGACGGAAGGGCTACACCTTC. It specifies CASSLDTEHRGRKGYTF.

The V gene is TRBV6-5, the J gene TRBJ1-1; D possibly corresponds to TRBD1 (6 bases). Trimming took off 0 bases at V and 1 base at J, with 6 bases between the two ends. Germline V lookup: CDR1 MNHEY, CDR2 SVGAGI. CDR3 size: 14 residues. The CDR3 nucleotides read TGTGCCAGCAGTTACTCGACAGGGAACACTGAAGCTTTCTTT. Protein product: CASSYSTGNTEAFF.

The chain couples TRBV6-1 to TRBJ1-1, with a possible D match to TRBD1 (5 bases). Trimming took off 3 bases at V and 6 bases at J, with 17 bases between the two ends. CDR1 and CDR2 (germline): MNHNS, SASEGT. The CDR3 runs 15 residues. CDR3 nucleotide sequence: TGTGCCAGCAGTGACAGTGGGACGGGGGTTTCTGAAGCTTTCTTT. Its protein product is CASSDSGTGVSEAFF.

This clone appeared once. This chain links TRBV28 with TRBJ1-2, with D unclear. Trimming removed 5 bases from V and 5 bases from J, with 15 bases in between. Looked up from germline, CDR1 is MDHEN and CDR2 is SYDVKM. This CDR3 comprises 14 residues. The DNA for the CDR3 is TGTGCCAGCAGTCCCCTAGCCACGACGTATGGCTACACCTTC. Translated, it gives CASSPLATTYGYTF.

This chain connects TRBV25-1 to TRBJ1-1, with 7 positions matching TRBD1. Per the germline V gene, CDR1 is MGHDK and CDR2 is SYGVNS. Germline trimming cut 4 bases from V and 5 bases from J; bases unmatched to any gene: 7. CDR3 length equals 14 residues. The CDR3: CASSARYRGTEAFF. CDR3 sequence (DNA): TGTGCCAGCAGTGCACGTTACAGGGGAACTGAAGCTTTCTTT.

This chain connects TRBV9 to TRBJ1-6; the D gene is possibly TRBD1 (6 bases). The CDR3 runs to 16 residues. Germline values: CDR1 SGDLS, CDR2 YYNGEE. V was trimmed by 0 bases and J by 7 bases, leaving 14 bases between them. The CDR3 nucleotides read TGTGCCAGCAGCGTAGTGGCAGGGGCGGGGAATTCACCCCTCCACTTT. Translated: CASSVVAGAGNSPLHF.

This chain uses TRBV12-3 or TRBV12-4 with TRBJ1-1; 7 bases match TRBD1. The CDR3 is made up of 13 amino acids. The ends lost 5 bases at V and 7 bases at J; junction bases unmatched: 7. Written as DNA, the CDR3 is TGTGCCAGCAGTACAACGACAGGGAATGAAGCTTTCTTT. Translating it yields CASSTTTGNEAFF.

This clone is a singleton in its sample. The chain is built from TRBV4-2 and TRBJ2-3, with 13 bases identical to TRBD2. Trimming cost V 0 bases and J 3 bases; bases outside gene matches: 3. Germline V gene data show CDR1 as LGHNA and CDR2 as YNFKEQ. The CDR3 contains 17 residues. The CDR3 sequence: CASSQEGTSGVTDTQYF. The CDR3 region has the DNA TGTGCCAGCAGCCAAGAGGGGACTAGCGGGGTAACAGATACGCAGTATTTT.

This chain uses TRBV7-9 with TRBJ2-4; 9 nucleotides match TRBD1. Per germline, CDR1 SEHNR and CDR2 FQNEAQ (reference sequence). With 4 bases clipped from V and 5 bases from J, the junction kept 3 bases outside the gene matches. The CDR3 extends over 14 amino acids. Here the CDR3 reads CASSWGQGENIQYF. CDR3 DNA sequence: TGTGCCAGCAGCTGGGGACAGGGCGAAAACATTCAGTACTTC.

This clone is a singleton in its sample. The chain is built from TRBV19 and TRBJ2-2; 7 positions match TRBD1. The CDR3 length is 14 residues. J gave up 8 bases and V 2 bases, and 5 bases lay outside the gene matches. Germline V gene sequence: CDR1 LNHDA, CDR2 SQIVND (reference sequence). The CDR3: CASSIRQGAGELFF. The CDR3 coding sequence is TGTGCCAGTAGTATAAGACAGGGAGCAGGGGAGCTGTTTTTT.

J is TRBJ1-1 and V is TRBV5-1; D is uncertain. Per the germline V gene, CDR1 is SGHRS and CDR2 is YFSETQ. V dropped 4 bases and J dropped 0 bases, with 13 bases sitting between them. The CDR3 extends over 15 amino acids. CDR3 in DNA: TGCGCCAGCAGCGAGGAGGCAGGAATGAACACTGAAGCTTTCTTT. It yields the protein CASSEEAGMNTEAFF. The full variable domain, rest sourced from reference TRBV5-1 and TRBJ1-1, is KAGVTQTPRYLIKTRGQQVTLSCSPISGHRSVSWYQQTPGQGLQFLFEYFSETQRNKGNFPGRFSGRQFSNSRSEMNVSTLELGDSALYLCASSEEAGMNTEAFFGQGTRLTVV.

The chain couples TRBV19 to TRBJ1-2, with a possible D match to TRBD1 (5 bases). The CDR3 is 17 residues long. The V end lost 11 bases, the J end lost 4 bases, and 29 bases lay between the germline ends. Looked up from germline, CDR1 is LNHDA and CDR2 is SQIVND (reference sequence). The CDR3 DNA reads as TGTGCCCGGAGCAACCGTAGACCTGAGACAGTCTCCTATGGCTACACCTTC. The encoded protein is CARSNRRPETVSYGYTF.

The DNA of the CDR3 is TGTGCCAGTAGCCCAAGGACAGGGGGACCAATATTGAACACTGAAGCTTTCTTT. It specifies CASSPRTGGPILNTEAFF. This chain uses TRBV19 with TRBJ1-1; 10 nucleotides line up with TRBD1. V dropped 6 bases and J dropped 0; count of bases not matched to a gene: 13. Germline CDR1 is LNHDA and CDR2 is SQIVND (reference sequence). The CDR3 contains 18 residues. The full variable domain, completed using reference TRBV19 and TRBJ1-1, is DGGITQSPKYLFRKEGQNVTLSCEQNLNHDAMYWYRQDPGQGLRLIYYSQIVNDFQKGDIAEGYSVSREKKESFPLTVTSAQKNPTAFYLCASSPRTGGPILNTEAFFGQGTRLTVV.

The chain is built from TRBV3-1 (or the pseudogene TRBV3-2) and TRBJ1-2; D is unclear. The V end was cut by 4 bases, the J end by 8 bases, with 17 bases between. The germline gives CDR1 LGHDT, CDR2 YNNKEL (reference sequence). The CDR3 totals 14 residues. The DNA of the CDR3 is TGTGCCAGCAGCCCTACAACCGGGCGGGAAGGCTACACCTTC. Its protein is CASSPTTGREGYTF.